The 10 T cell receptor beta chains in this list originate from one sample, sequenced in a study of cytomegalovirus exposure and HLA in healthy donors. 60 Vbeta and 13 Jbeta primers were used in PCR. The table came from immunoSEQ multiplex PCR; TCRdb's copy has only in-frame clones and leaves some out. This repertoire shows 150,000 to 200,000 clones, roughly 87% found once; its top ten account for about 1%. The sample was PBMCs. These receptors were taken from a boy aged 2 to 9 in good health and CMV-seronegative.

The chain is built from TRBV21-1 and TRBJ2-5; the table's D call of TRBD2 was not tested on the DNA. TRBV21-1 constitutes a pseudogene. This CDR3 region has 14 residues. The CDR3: CASTSCGSGETQYF. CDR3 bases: TGTGCCAGCACCTCGTGTGGATCGGGAGAGACCCAGTACTTC.

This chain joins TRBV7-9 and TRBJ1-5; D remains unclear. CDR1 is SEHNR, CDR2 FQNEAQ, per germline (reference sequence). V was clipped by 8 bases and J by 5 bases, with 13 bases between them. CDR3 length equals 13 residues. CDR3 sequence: CASGGQTDQPQHF. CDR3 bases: TGTGCCAGCGGAGGGCAGACGGATCAGCCCCAGCATTTT.

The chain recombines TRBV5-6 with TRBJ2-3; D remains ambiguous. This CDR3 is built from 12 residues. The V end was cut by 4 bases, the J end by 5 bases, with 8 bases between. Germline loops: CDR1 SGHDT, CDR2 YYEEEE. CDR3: CASSLNLDTQYF. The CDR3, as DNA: TGTGCCAGCAGCCTAAACCTAGATACGCAGTATTTT.

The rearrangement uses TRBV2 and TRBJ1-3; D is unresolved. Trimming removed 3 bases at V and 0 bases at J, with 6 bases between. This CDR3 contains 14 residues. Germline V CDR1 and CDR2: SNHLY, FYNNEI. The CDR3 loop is CASSDPGSGNTIYF. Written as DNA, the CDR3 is TGTGCCAGCAGTGACCCCGGCTCTGGAAACACCATATATTTT.

The CDR3 is CASSNIGLEHGANVLTF. In nucleotides, the CDR3 is TGTGCCAGTAGTAATATAGGACTAGAACATGGGGCCAACGTCCTGACTTTC. The chain couples TRBV19 to TRBJ2-6; 7 positions agree with TRBD2. Unmatched junction bases numbered 9, after V lost 4 bases and J lost 3 bases. Germline CDR1 LNHDA, CDR2 SQIVND (reference sequence). The CDR3 loop spans 17 amino acids. The full variable domain, completed using reference TRBV19 and TRBJ2-6, is DGGITQSPKYLFRKEGQNVTLSCEQNLNHDAMYWYRQDPGQGLRLIYYSQIVNDFQKGDIAEGYSVSREKKESFPLTVTSAQKNPTAFYLCASSNIGLEHGANVLTFGAGSRLTVL.

The CDR3 DNA reads TGTGCCAGCAGCGGACAGGGGATTGTCCACGAGCAGTACTTC. Translated: CASSGQGIVHEQYF. The chain joins TRBV28 to TRBJ2-7; 9 nucleotides align to TRBD1. This CDR3 comprises 14 residues. V lost 6 bases to trimming and J lost 5 bases; unmatched junction nucleotides: 8. The germline gives CDR1 MDHEN, CDR2 SYDVKM.

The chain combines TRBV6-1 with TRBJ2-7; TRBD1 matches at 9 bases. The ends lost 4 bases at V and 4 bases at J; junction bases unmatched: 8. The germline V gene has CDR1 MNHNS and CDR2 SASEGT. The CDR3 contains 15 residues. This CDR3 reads CASSAQQGASYEQYF. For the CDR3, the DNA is TGTGCCAGCAGTGCACAACAGGGGGCCTCGTACGAGCAGTACTTC.

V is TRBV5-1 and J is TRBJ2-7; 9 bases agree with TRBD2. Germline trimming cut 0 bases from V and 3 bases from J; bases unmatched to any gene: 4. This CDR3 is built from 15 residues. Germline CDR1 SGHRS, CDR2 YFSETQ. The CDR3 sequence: CASSLGGGASYEQYF. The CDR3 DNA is TGCGCCAGCAGCTTGGGCGGGGGGGCCAGCTACGAGCAGTACTTC.

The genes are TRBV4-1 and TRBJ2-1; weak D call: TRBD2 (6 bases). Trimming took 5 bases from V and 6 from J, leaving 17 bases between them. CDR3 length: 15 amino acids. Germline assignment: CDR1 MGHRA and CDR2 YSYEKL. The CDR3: CASSGGGPGLNEQFF. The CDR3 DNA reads TGCGCCAGCAGCGGGGGAGGCCCTGGACTCAATGAGCAGTTCTTC.

In DNA form, the CDR3 reads TGTGCCAGCAGCGCACAAAGGACAGGGGGTATCTATGGCTACACCTTC. It encodes CASSAQRTGGIYGYTF. This chain uses TRBV9 with TRBJ1-2; 10 bases line up with TRBD1. Trimming removed 3 bases from V and 4 bases from J; junction bases left unmatched: 9. Germline V CDR1 and CDR2: SGDLS, YYNGEE. This CDR3 has 16 residues. The full variable domain, completed using reference TRBV9 and TRBJ1-2, is DSGVTQTPKHLITATGQRVTLRCSPRSGDLSVYWYQQSLDQGLQFLIQYYNGEERAKGNILERFSAQQFPDLHSELNLSSLELGDSALYFCASSAQRTGGIYGYTFGSGTRLTVV.